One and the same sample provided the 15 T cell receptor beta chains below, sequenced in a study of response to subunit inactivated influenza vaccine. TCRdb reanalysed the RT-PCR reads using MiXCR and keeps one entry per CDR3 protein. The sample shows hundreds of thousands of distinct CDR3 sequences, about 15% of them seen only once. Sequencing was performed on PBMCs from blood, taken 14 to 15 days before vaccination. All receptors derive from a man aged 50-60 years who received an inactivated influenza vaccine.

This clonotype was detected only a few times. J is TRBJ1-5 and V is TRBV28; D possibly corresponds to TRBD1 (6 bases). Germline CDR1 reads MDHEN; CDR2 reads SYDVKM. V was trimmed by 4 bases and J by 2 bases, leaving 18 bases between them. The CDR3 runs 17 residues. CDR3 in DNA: TGTGCCAGCAGTTCGGGCAGGGGCGCCTCCCGCAATCAGCCCCAGCATTTT. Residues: CASSSGRGASRNQPQHF.

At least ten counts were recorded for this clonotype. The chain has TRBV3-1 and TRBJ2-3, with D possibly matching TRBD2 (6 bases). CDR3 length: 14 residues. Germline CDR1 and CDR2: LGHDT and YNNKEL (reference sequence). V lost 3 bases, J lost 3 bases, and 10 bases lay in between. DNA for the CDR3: TGTGCCAGCAGCCAGGGGGGTTGGACAGATACGCAGTATTTT. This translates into CASSQGGWTDTQYF.

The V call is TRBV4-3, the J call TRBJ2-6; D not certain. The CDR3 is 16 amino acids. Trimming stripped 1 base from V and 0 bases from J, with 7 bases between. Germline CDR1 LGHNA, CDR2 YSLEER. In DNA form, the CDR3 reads TGCGCCAGCAGCCAAGGTCTCGACTCTGGGGCCAACGTCCTGACTTTC. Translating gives CASSQGLDSGANVLTF.

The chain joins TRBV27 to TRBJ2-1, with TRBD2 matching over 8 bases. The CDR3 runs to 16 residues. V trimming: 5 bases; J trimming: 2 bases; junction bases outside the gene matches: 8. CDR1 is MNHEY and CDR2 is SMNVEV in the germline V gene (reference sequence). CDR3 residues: CASSPIVAGPYNEQFF. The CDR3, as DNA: TGTGCCAGCAGTCCAATCGTAGCGGGACCCTACAATGAGCAGTTCTTC.

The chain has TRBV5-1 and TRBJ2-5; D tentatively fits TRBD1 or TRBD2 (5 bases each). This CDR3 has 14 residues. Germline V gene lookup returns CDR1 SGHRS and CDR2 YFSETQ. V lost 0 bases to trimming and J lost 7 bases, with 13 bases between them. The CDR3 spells CASSLEWGSRTQYF. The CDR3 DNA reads TGCGCCAGCAGCTTGGAGTGGGGGAGTAGGACCCAGTACTTC.

The CDR3 coding sequence is TGTGCCAGCAGCACGGGACTAGCGGGGCCTAAAAACATTCAGTACTTC. This gives the protein CASSTGLAGPKNIQYF. V usage is TRBV7-8 and J usage is TRBJ2-4; TRBD2 matches at 13 bases. V shed 5 bases, J shed 4 bases, and the junction held 5 bases outside the gene matches. From germline, CDR1 is SGHVS and CDR2 FQNEAQ. This CDR3 has 16 amino acids.

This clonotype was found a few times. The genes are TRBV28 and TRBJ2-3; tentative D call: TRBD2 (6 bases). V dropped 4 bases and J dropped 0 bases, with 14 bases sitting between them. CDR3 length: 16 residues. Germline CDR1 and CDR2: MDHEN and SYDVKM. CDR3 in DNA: TGTGCCAGCAGTTCGCTCGGGACTCCAAGCACAGATACGCAGTATTTT. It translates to CASSSLGTPSTDTQYF.

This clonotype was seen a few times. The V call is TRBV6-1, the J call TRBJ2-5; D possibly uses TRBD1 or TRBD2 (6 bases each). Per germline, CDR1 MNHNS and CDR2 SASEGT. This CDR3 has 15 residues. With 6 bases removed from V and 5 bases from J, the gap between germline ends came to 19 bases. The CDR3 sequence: CASSPGPGAQETQYF. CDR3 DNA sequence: TGTGCCAGCAGCCCCGGGCCGGGGGCGCAGGAGACCCAGTACTTC.

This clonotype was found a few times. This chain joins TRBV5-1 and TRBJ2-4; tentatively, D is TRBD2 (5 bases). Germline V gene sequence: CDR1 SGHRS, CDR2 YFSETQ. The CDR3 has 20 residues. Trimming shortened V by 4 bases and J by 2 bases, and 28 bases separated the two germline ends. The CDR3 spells CASSPNKLAGSKPTKNIQYF. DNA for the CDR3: TGCGCCAGCAGCCCTAACAAGTTGGCGGGTTCAAAGCCAACCAAAAACATTCAGTACTTC.

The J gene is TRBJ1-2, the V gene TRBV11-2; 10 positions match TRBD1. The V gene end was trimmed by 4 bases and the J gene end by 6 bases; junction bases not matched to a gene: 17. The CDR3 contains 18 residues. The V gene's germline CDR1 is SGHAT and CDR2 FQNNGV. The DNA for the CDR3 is TGTGCCAGCAGCTCCGCCGGGACAGGGGCGTCCGGTGGCCATGGCTACACCTTC. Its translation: CASSSAGTGASGGHGYTF.

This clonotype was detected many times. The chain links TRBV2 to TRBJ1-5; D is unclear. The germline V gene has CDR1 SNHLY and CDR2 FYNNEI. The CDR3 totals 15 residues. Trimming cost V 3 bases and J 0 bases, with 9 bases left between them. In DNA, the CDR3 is TGTGCCAGCAGTGACGGGGTTTCTAGCAATCAGCCCCAGCATTTT. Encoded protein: CASSDGVSSNQPQHF.

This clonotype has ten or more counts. The chain's CDR3 is CASSQEEGARNTEAFF. CDR3 nucleotide sequence: TGTGCCAGCAGCCAAGAGGAGGGGGCAAGGAACACTGAAGCTTTCTTT. The V and J genes are TRBV4-2 and TRBJ1-1; TRBD1 aligns across 7 bases. J lost 1 base, V lost 0 bases, and 5 bases had no gene match. The CDR3 has 16 residues. Per the germline V gene, CDR1 is LGHNA and CDR2 is YNFKEQ.

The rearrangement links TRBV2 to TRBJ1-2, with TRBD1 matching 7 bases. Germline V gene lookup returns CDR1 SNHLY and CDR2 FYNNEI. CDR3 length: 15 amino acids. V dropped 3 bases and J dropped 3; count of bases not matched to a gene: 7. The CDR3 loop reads CASSDDTGTDYGYTF. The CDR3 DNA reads TGTGCCAGCAGTGACGATACCGGGACAGACTATGGCTACACCTTC.

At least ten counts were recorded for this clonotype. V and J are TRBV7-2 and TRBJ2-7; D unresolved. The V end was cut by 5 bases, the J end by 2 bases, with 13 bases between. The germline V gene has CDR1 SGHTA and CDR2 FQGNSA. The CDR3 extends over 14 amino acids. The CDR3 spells CASSPQLLPYEQYF. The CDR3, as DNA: TGTGCCAGCAGCCCCCAGCTCTTACCCTACGAGCAGTACTTC.

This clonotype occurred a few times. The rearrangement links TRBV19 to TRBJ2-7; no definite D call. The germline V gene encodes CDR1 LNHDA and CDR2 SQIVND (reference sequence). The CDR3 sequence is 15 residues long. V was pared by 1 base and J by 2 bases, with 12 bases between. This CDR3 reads CASSIGVQETYEQYF. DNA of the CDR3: TGTGCCAGTAGTATAGGGGTGCAGGAGACCTACGAGCAGTACTTC.